The 7 T cell receptor beta chains below all came from one sample that was sequenced in a study of T cells in Graves' hyperthyroidism and ophthalmopathy. What was amplified from RNA transcripts were TCR beta CDR3 regions. The HTBI primer set was used in a first-round RT-PCR of the TCR CDR3. MiXCR, applied by TCRdb to the multiplex PCR reads, yields one record per CDR3 protein. Seen here are about 400,000 distinct CDR3 sequences, more than 20% observed once, and the top ten hold around 70%. Source material: blood. All receptors derive from a man aged 50-60 years with Graves' hyperthyroidism.

V is TRBV2 and J is TRBJ1-2, with no clear D. The CDR3 has 14 residues. V dropped 0 bases and J dropped 4 bases, with 9 bases sitting between them. Germline V gene data show CDR1 as SNHLY and CDR2 as FYNNEI. CDR3 sequence reads: CASSEAGLFYGYTF. The DNA of the CDR3 is TGTGCCAGCAGTGAAGCTGGCCTCTTCTATGGCTACACCTTC.

The sample holds a few counts of this clonotype. V and J are TRBV14 and TRBJ2-7, with TRBD2 matching over 8 bases. CDR1 and CDR2 (germline): SGHDN, FVKESK. The CDR3 has 15 residues. Unmatched junction bases numbered 7, after V lost 0 bases and J lost 6 bases. The CDR3 here is CASSQDTSGRLEQYF. The CDR3 DNA is TGTGCCAGCAGCCAAGACACCAGCGGGAGACTCGAGCAGTACTTC.

The chain recombines TRBV7-3 with TRBJ2-3; 9 nucleotides align to TRBD2. V lost 2 bases to trimming and J lost 3 bases; unmatched junction nucleotides: 3. The germline V gene has CDR1 SGHTA and CDR2 FQGTGA. The CDR3 is 15 residues long. The CDR3 DNA reads as TGTGCCAGCAGCTTATCTGGACTAGCGACAGATACGCAGTATTTT. Amino acids: CASSLSGLATDTQYF.

This clonotype has just a few counts. V usage is TRBV20-1 and J usage is TRBJ2-5; the match to TRBD1 covers 7 bases. The CDR3 runs 14 residues. V shed 6 bases and J 4 bases; nucleotides not matched to a gene: 11. Germline V gene lookup returns CDR1 DFQATT and CDR2 SNEGSKA (reference sequence). CDR3 nucleotide sequence: TGCAGTGCGGTCAAAGGGACAGCAGGAGAGACCCAGTACTTC. Its protein is CSAVKGTAGETQYF.

The chain uses TRBV7-3 and TRBJ2-3; possible D gene TRBD2, 6 bases. This CDR3 comprises 15 residues. Germline assignment: CDR1 SGHTA and CDR2 FQGTGA. The germline V and J ends were trimmed by 0 bases and 0 bases, with 7 bases remaining between them. CDR3 bases: TGTGCCAGCAGCTTAACGGCGGGAAGCACAGATACGCAGTATTTT. Translation: CASSLTAGSTDTQYF.

The rearrangement uses TRBV5-1 and TRBJ1-1, with 8 bases that match TRBD1. This CDR3 region has 15 residues. In germline, CDR1 is SGHRS, CDR2 YFSETQ. V dropped 4 bases and J dropped 1; count of bases not matched to a gene: 6. The chain's CDR3 is CASSKKTGANTEAFF. The CDR3 DNA sequence: TGCGCCAGCAGCAAAAAGACAGGGGCGAACACTGAAGCTTTCTTT.

The chain carries TRBV27 and TRBJ2-7; D possibly corresponds to TRBD1 (8 bases). The CDR3 covers 14 residues. Trimming left V 2 bases short and J 8 bases short, with 16 bases between. Per the germline V gene, CDR1 is MNHEY and CDR2 is SMNVEV (reference sequence). CDR3 nucleotide sequence: TGTGCCAGCAGTTTACTCGGACAGGGAGGGAAGCAGTACTTC. This gives the protein CASSLLGQGGKQYF.